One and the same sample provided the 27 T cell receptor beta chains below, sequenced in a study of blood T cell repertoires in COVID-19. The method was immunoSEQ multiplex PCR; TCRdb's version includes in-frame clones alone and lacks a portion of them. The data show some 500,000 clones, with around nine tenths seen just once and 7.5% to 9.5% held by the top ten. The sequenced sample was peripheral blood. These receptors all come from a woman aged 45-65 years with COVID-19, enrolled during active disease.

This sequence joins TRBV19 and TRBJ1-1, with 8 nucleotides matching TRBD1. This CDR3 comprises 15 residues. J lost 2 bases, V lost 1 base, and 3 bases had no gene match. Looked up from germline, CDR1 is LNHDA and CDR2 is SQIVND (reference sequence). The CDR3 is CASSIVQGANTEAFF. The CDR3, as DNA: TGTGCCAGTAGTATAGTGCAGGGGGCCAACACTGAAGCTTTCTTT.

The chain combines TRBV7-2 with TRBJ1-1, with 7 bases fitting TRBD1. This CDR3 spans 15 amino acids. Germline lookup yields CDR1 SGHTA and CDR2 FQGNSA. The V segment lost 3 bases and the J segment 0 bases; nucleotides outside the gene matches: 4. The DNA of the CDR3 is TGTGCCAGCAGCTTGGGACAGTTCATGAACACTGAAGCTTTCTTT. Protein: CASSLGQFMNTEAFF.

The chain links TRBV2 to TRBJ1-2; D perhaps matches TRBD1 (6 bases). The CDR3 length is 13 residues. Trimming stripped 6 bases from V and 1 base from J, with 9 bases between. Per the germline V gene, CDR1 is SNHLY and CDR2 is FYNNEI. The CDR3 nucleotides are TGTGCCAGCAGACACAGGGTTAACTATGGCTACACCTTC. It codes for CASRHRVNYGYTF.

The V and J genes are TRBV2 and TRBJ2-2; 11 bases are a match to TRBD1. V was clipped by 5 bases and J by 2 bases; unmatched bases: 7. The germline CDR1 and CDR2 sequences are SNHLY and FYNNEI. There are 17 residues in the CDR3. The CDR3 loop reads CASSKRTGGSNTGELFF. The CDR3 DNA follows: TGTGCCAGCAGTAAACGGACAGGGGGCTCTAACACCGGGGAGCTGTTTTTT. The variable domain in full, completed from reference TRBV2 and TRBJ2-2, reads EPEVTQTPSHQVTQMGQEVILRCVPISNHLYFYWYRQILGQKVEFLVSFYNNEISEKSEIFDDQFSVERPDGSNFTLKIRSTKLEDSAMYFCASSKRTGGSNTGELFFGEGSRLTVL.

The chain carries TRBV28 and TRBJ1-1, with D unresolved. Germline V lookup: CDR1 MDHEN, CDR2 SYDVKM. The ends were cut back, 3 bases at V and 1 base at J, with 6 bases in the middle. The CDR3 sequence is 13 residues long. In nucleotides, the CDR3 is TGTGCCAGCAGTTTGTTAGAGAACACTGAAGCTTTCTTT. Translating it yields CASSLLENTEAFF. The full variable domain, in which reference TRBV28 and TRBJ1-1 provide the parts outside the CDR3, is DVKVTQSSRYLVKRTGEKVFLECVQDMDHENMFWYRQDPGLGLRLIYFSYDVKMKEKGDIPEGYSVSREKKERFSLILESASTNQTSMYLCASSLLENTEAFFGQGTRLTVV.

The CDR3 DNA is TGTGCCAGTAGTATCGGCGGGGAGACCTACGAGCAGTACTTC. Amino acid sequence: CASSIGGETYEQYF. The genes are TRBV19 and TRBJ2-7; a weak D match, TRBD2 (6 bases). V lost 3 bases and J 2 bases, leaving 11 bases between the germline ends. The CDR3 spans 14 residues. Germline CDR1 LNHDA, CDR2 SQIVND (reference sequence).

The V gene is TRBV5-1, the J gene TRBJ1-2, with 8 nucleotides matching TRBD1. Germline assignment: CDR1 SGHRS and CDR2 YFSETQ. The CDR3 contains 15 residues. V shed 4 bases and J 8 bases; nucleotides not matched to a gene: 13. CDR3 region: CASSLEGQASRGYTF. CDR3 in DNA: TGCGCCAGCAGCCTCGAGGGACAGGCCAGCAGGGGCTACACCTTC. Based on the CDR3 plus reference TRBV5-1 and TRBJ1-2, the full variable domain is KAGVTQTPRYLIKTRGQQVTLSCSPISGHRSVSWYQQTPGQGLQFLFEYFSETQRNKGNFPGRFSGRQFSNSRSEMNVSTLELGDSALYLCASSLEGQASRGYTFGSGTRLTVV.

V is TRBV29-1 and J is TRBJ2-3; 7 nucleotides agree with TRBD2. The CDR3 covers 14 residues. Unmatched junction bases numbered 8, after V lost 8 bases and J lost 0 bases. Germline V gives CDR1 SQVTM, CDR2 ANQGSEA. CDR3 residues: CSLRGTASTDTQYF. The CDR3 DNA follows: TGCAGCTTGCGGGGGACTGCTAGCACAGATACGCAGTATTTT.

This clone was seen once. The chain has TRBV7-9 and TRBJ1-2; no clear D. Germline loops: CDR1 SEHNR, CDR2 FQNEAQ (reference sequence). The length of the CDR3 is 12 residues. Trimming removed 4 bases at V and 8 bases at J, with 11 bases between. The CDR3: CASSSKDWGYTF. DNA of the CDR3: TGTGCCAGCAGCTCAAAAGACTGGGGCTACACCTTC.

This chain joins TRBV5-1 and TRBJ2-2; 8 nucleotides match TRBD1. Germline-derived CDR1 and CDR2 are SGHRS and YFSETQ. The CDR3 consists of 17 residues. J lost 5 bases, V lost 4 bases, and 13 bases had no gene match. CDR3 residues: CASSRDGQGGGTGELFF. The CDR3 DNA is TGCGCCAGCAGCCGAGACGGACAGGGTGGAGGAACCGGGGAGCTGTTTTTT.

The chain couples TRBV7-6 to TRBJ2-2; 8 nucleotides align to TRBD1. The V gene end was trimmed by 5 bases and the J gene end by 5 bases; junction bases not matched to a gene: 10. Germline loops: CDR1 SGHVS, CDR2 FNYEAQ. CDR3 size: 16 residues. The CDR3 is CASSPEGTGDTGELFF. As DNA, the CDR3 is TGTGCCAGCAGCCCTGAGGGGACAGGTGATACCGGGGAGCTGTTTTTT.

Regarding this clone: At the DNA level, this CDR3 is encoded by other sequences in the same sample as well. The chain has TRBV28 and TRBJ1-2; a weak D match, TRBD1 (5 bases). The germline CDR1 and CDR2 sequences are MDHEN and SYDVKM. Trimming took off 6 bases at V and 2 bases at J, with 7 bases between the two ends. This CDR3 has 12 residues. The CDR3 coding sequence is TGTGCCAGCAGGACAGCAAACTATGGCTACACCTTC. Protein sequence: CASRTANYGYTF.

CDR3 DNA sequence: TGTGCCAGCAGCAAAAAAAAAGACCAGGTTCTCCCCTACGAGCAGTACTTC. Translation: CASSKKKDQVLPYEQYF. V is TRBV21-1 and J is TRBJ2-7; TRBD1 is taken as the D call from the table, unchecked against the DNA. TRBV21-1 constitutes a pseudogene. This CDR3 is 17 amino acids long.

CDR3 in amino acids: CASSLLGQNSGANVLTF. CDR3 coding DNA: TGTGCCAGCAGTTTATTAGGACAGAACTCTGGGGCCAACGTCCTGACTTTC. The chain uses TRBV27 and TRBJ2-6; D might be TRBD1 (6 bases). The CDR3 consists of 17 residues. V lost 1 base and J lost 0, with 10 bases in between. Germline V gene data show CDR1 as MNHEY and CDR2 as SMNVEV (reference sequence).

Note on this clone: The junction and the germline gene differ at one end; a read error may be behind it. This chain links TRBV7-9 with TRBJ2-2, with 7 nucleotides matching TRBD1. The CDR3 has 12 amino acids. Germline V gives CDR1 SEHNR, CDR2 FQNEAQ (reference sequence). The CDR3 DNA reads TGTGCCAGCAGCTCCGGTTTAGACAGGGAAATTTTT. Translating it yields CASSSGLDREIF. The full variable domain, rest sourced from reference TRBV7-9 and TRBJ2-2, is DTGVSQNPRHKITKRGQNVTFRCDPISEHNRLYWYRQTLGQGPEFLTYFQNEAQLEKSRLLSDRFSAERPKGSFSTLEIQRTEQGDSAMYLCASSSGLDREIFGEGSRLTVL.

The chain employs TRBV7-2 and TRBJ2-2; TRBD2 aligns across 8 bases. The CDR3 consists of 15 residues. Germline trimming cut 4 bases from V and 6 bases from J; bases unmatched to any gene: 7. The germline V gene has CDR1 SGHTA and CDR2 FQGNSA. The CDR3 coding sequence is TGTGCCAGCAGCTCTTTCGGGGGGGCAGCCGGGGAGCTGTTTTTT. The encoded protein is CASSSFGGAAGELFF.

This chain's CDR3 is CASSYPTGGYGYTF. The CDR3 DNA sequence: TGTGCCAGCAGCTACCCGACGGGGGGCTATGGCTACACCTTC. This sequence joins TRBV5-4 and TRBJ1-2; D may be TRBD1 (5 bases). The germline V gene has CDR1 SGHNT and CDR2 YYREEE (reference sequence). V lost 3 bases and J lost 4, with 13 bases in between. The CDR3 loop spans 14 amino acids.

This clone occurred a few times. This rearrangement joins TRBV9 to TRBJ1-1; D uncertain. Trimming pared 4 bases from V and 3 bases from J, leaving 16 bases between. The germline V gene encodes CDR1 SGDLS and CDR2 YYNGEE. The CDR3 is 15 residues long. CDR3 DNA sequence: TGTGCCAGCAGCCCCCGGGAAGTATTGGACACTGAAGCTTTCTTT. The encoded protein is CASSPREVLDTEAFF.

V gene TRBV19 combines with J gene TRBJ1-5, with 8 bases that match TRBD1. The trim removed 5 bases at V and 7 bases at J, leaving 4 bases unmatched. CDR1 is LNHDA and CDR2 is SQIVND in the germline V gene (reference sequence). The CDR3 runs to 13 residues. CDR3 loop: CASSPTGDQPQHF. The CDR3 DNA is TGTGCCAGTAGTCCGACAGGGGACCAGCCCCAGCATTTT.

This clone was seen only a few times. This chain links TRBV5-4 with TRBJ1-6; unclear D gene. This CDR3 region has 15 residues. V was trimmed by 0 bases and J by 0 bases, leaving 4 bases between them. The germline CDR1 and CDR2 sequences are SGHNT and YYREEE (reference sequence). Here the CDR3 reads CASSLGPSYNSPLHF. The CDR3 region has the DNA TGTGCCAGCAGCTTGGGGCCCTCCTATAATTCACCCCTCCACTTT.

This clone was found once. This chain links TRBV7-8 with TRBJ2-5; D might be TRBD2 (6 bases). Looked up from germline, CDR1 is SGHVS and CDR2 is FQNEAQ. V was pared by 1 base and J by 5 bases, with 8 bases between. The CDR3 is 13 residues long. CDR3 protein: CASSLEGRETQYF. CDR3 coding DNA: TGTGCCAGCAGCTTAGAGGGGAGGGAGACCCAGTACTTC.

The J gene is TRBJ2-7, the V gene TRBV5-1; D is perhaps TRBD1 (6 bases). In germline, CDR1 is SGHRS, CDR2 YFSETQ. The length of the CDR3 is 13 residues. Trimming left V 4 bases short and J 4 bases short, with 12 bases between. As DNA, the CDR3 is TGCGCCAGCAGCCCCCGGACAGTGTACGAGCAGTACTTC. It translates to CASSPRTVYEQYF.

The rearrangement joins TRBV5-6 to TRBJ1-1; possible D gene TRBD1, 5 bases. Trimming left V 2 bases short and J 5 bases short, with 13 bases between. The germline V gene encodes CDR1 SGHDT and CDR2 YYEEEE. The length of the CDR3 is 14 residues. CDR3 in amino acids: CASSLGQARTEAFF. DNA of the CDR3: TGTGCCAGCAGCTTAGGACAAGCTAGGACTGAAGCTTTCTTT.

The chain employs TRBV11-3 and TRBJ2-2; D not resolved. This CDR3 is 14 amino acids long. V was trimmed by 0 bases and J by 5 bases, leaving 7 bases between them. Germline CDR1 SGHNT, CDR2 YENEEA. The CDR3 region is CASSLDSLTGELFF. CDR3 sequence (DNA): TGTGCCAGCAGCTTAGATAGTTTGACCGGGGAGCTGTTTTTT.

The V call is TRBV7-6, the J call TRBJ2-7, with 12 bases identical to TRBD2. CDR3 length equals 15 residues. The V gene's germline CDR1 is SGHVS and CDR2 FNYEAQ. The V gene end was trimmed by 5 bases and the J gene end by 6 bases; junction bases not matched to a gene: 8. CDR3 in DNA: TGTGCCAGCAGCCTCCGACTAGCGGGGGTGAGCGAGCAGTACTTC. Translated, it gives CASSLRLAGVSEQYF.

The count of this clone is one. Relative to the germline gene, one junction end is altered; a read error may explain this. CDR3 loop: CASSLAGVLRDDF. CDR3 nucleotides: TGTGCCAGCAGCTTGGCCGGGGTTCTGCGGGATGACTTC. The rearrangement joins TRBV5-4 to TRBJ1-2; D gene uncertain. CDR1 is SGHNT and CDR2 is YYREEE in the germline V gene (reference sequence). This CDR3 is 13 amino acids long.

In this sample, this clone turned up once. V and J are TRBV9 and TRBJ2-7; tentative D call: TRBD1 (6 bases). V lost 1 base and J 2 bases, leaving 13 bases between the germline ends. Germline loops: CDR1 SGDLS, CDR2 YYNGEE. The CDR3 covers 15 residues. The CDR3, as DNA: TGTGCCAGCAGCGTACAAGGGACAAGTGCCTACGAGCAGTACTTC. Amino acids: CASSVQGTSAYEQYF.